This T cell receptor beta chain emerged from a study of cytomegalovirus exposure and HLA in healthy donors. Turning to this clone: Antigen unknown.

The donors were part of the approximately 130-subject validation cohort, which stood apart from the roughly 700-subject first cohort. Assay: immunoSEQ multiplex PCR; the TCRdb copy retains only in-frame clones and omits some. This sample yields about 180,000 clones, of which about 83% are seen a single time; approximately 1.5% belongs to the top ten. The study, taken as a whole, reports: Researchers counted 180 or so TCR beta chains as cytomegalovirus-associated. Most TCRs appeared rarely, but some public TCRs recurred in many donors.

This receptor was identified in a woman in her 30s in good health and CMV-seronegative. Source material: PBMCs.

CDR3 sequence: CASSLAADSYEQYF. Written as DNA, the CDR3 is TGTGCCAGCAGCTTAGCAGCGGACTCCTACGAGCAGTACTTC. The chain carries TRBV11-3 and TRBJ2-7, with a tentative D call TRBD2 (5 bases). The CDR3 sequence is 14 residues long. V lost 1 base and J lost 0, with 7 bases in between. Germline assignment: CDR1 SGHNT and CDR2 YENEEA.